This T cell receptor beta chain was retrieved from a study of breast tumors, draining lymph nodes, adjacent tissues. Points from the study as a whole: Findings are consistent with lymph node origin and intratumoral expansion of most tumor T cells.

Each CDR3 protein gets one entry after TCRdb re-called the multiplex PCR reads with MiXCR. The profile covers about 200,000 distinct CDR3 sequences, with 30% to 40% appearing a single time and 4% to 5.5% taken by the ten largest. About this clonotype: Antigen unknown. A much larger clone is a single base away; this may be a read error.

The CDR3 sequence is 13 residues long. The germline V and J ends were trimmed by 5 bases and 5 bases, with 11 bases remaining between them. Germline CDR1 MRHNA, CDR2 SNTAGT. Samples came from axillary lymph nodes draining the breast cancer. The sample taken for sequencing was axillary lymph node tissue. The chain uses TRBV6-4 and TRBJ2-3; TRBD1 might be the D (6 bases). The sequence derives from a female donor with breast cancer. Some clones in this sample may be carry-over from other donors' samples. CDR3 in amino acids: CASSQQGVDTQYF. In DNA form, the CDR3 reads TGTGCCAGCAGTCAACAGGGAGTAGATACGCAGTATTTT.